These 5 T cell receptor beta chains came from one sample sequenced in a study of somatic mutations in cytotoxic T cells in rheumatoid arthritis. Assay: immunoSEQ multiplex PCR; the TCRdb copy retains only in-frame clones and omits some. The top ten clones hold around 8.9% of a sample with under 30,000 clones, roughly 80% of them seen once. Sequenced material: CD8+ T cells sorted from blood. All receptors come from a young woman in good health.

The chain is built from TRBV27 and TRBJ1-5; D possibly corresponds to TRBD1 (6 bases). Germline-derived CDR1 and CDR2 are MNHEY and SMNVEV (reference sequence). The CDR3 sequence is 13 residues long. V lost 7 bases and J lost 6, with 13 bases in between. CDR3 loop: CASKGGRGQPQHF. In DNA, the CDR3 is TGTGCCAGCAAGGGGGGTAGGGGTCAGCCCCAGCATTTT.

The CDR3 loop reads CASSLGTGGPNYGYTF. The CDR3 nucleotides are TGTGCCAGCAGCTTGGGGACAGGGGGCCCTAACTATGGCTACACCTTC. V usage is TRBV11-2 and J usage is TRBJ1-2, with 12 nucleotides matching TRBD1. The CDR3 is 16 amino acids. Looked up from germline, CDR1 is SGHAT and CDR2 is FQNNGV. The J segment lost 0 bases and the V segment lost 3 bases, leaving 2 bases of the junction unmatched.

This chain connects TRBV7-9 to TRBJ2-7, with D tentatively TRBD2 (6 bases). The CDR3 sequence is 13 residues long. Germline V gene data show CDR1 as SEHNR and CDR2 as FQNEAQ (reference sequence). V was shortened by 0 bases and J by 4 bases, with 7 bases between the two germline ends. The CDR3, as DNA: TGTGCCAGCAGCTTAGCGGGGAGGTACGAGCAGTACTTC. The encoded protein is CASSLAGRYEQYF.

The J gene is TRBJ2-7, the V gene TRBV30; 11 nucleotides match TRBD1. V lost 5 bases and J lost 3; bases outside the gene matches: 3. The CDR3 contains 13 residues. Germline CDR1 is GTSNPN and CDR2 is SVGIG (reference sequence). The chain's CDR3 is CAWSDRGLYEQYF. CDR3 bases: TGTGCCTGGTCGGACAGGGGGCTCTACGAGCAGTACTTC. Filled out from reference TRBV30 and TRBJ2-7, the complete variable domain reads SQTIHQWPATLVQPVGSPLSLECTVEGTSNPNLYWYRQAAGRGLQLLFYSVGIGQISSEVPQNLSASRPQDRQFILSSKKLLLSDSGFYLCAWSDRGLYEQYFGPGTRLTVT.

This clone was seen once. V gene TRBV28 combines with J gene TRBJ1-5; the D gene is possibly TRBD1 (6 bases). The CDR3 has 14 residues. With 2 bases removed from V and 7 bases from J, the gap between germline ends came to 12 bases. The germline gives CDR1 MDHEN, CDR2 SYDVKM. The CDR3 region is CASSLNREGQPQHF. CDR3 sequence (DNA): TGTGCCAGCAGTTTAAACAGGGAGGGCCAGCCCCAGCATTTT.